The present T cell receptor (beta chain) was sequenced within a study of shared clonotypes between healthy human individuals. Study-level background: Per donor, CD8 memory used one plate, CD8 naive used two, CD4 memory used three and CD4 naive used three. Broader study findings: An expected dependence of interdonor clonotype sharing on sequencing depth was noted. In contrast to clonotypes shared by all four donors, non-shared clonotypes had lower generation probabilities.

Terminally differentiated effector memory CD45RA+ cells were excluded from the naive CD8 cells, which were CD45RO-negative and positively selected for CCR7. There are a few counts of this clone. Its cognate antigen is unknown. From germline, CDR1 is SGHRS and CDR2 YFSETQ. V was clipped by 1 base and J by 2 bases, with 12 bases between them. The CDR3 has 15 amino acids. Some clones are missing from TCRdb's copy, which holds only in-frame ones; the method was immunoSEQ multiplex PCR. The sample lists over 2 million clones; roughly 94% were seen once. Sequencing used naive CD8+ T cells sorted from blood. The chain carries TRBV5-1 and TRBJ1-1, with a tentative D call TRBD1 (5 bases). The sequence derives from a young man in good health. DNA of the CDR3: TGCGCCAGCAGCTTGAGAAAGGGGTTTAACACTGAAGCTTTCTTT. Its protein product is CASSLRKGFNTEAFF.